Shown below are 15 T cell receptor beta chains from a single sample sequenced in a study of blood T cell repertoires in COVID-19. Produced via immunoSEQ multiplex PCR; TCRdb's table is partial and in-frame only. The sample yields over 55,000 clones, roughly 89% seen once. Sequenced: peripheral blood. All receptors derive from an elderly woman with acute or convalescent COVID-19.

The gene calls are TRBV5-1 and TRBJ2-7; D might be TRBD2 (6 bases). Germline V gene sequence: CDR1 SGHRS, CDR2 YFSETQ. This CDR3 region has 11 residues. V lost 7 bases and J 7 bases, leaving 12 bases between the germline ends. CDR3 sequence (DNA): TGCGCCAGCCGGAGGGAGGAAGAGCAGTACTTC. It specifies CASRREEEQYF.

The chain joins TRBV6-5 to TRBJ2-5; D is ambiguous. The CDR3 consists of 14 residues. The germline V gene has CDR1 MNHEY and CDR2 SVGAGI. V was clipped by 0 bases and J by 6 bases, with 11 bases between them. CDR3: CASSYSALTKTQYF. CDR3 coding DNA: TGTGCCAGCAGTTACTCCGCTCTCACAAAGACCCAGTACTTC.

The CDR3 nucleotides read TGTGCCAGCACCCTCAACACAGGGAATTATGGCTACACCTTC. Its protein product is CASTLNTGNYGYTF. This rearrangement joins TRBV7-2 to TRBJ1-2; TRBD1 is a possible D gene (6 bases). The CDR3 runs 14 residues. Trimming pared 7 bases from V and 5 bases from J, leaving 17 bases between. CDR1 is SGHTA and CDR2 is FQGNSA in the germline V gene.

The chain links TRBV5-1 to TRBJ1-2; D unclear. The CDR3 is made up of 13 amino acids. Germline assignment: CDR1 SGHRS and CDR2 YFSETQ. The ends were cut back, 0 bases at V and 4 bases at J, with 7 bases in the middle. CDR3 in DNA: TGCGCCAGCAGCTTGGCAGACATCTATGGCTACACCTTC. It yields the protein CASSLADIYGYTF.

The rearrangement links TRBV12-1 to TRBJ1-5; no check of the table's D call, TRBD1, against the DNA was made. TRBV12-1 is recorded as a pseudogene. CDR3 length: 18 amino acids. The CDR3 is CASSFNRGCHVLGQPQHF. The CDR3 DNA is TGTGCCAGCAGCTTTAACAGGGGGTGTCATGTCTTGGGACAGCCCCAGCATTTT.

This chain uses TRBV3-1 (or the pseudogene TRBV3-2) with TRBJ1-2; TRBD1 agrees at 8 bases. Germline V gene lookup returns CDR1 LGHDT and CDR2 YNNKEL (reference sequence). After removal of 4 bases from V and 5 bases from J, the junction contained 3 bases not matched to a gene. The CDR3 sequence is 13 residues long. CDR3 protein: CASSRGTGYGYTF. The CDR3 bases are TGTGCCAGCAGCCGCGGGACAGGATATGGCTACACCTTC.

V usage is TRBV30 and J usage is TRBJ1-3, with D perhaps matching TRBD1 (5 bases). Germline CDR1 and CDR2: GTSNPN and SVGIG (reference sequence). This CDR3 region has 16 residues. V lost 2 bases and J lost 0, with 14 bases in between. DNA of the CDR3: TGTGCCTGGAGTAGTACCAGGGCGAGCTCTGGAAACACCATATATTTT. This translates into CAWSSTRASSGNTIYF. Looking up the rest from reference TRBV30 and TRBJ1-3 gives the full variable domain: SQTIHQWPATLVQPVGSPLSLECTVEGTSNPNLYWYRQAAGRGLQLLFYSVGIGQISSEVPQNLSASRPQDRQFILSSKKLLLSDSGFYLCAWSSTRASSGNTIYFGEGSWLTVV.

The gene calls are TRBV9 and TRBJ1-3, with D uncertain. CDR3 length: 13 residues. V lost 3 bases and J 0 bases, leaving 4 bases between the germline ends. Germline V gives CDR1 SGDLS, CDR2 YYNGEE. The CDR3 reads CASSGSSGNTIYF. CDR3 coding DNA: TGTGCCAGCAGCGGGAGCTCTGGAAACACCATATATTTT. The entire variable domain, with the rest obtained from reference TRBV9 and TRBJ1-3, is as follows: DSGVTQTPKHLITATGQRVTLRCSPRSGDLSVYWYQQSLDQGLQFLIQYYNGEERAKGNILERFSAQQFPDLHSELNLSSLELGDSALYFCASSGSSGNTIYFGEGSWLTVV.

The chain links TRBV5-1 to TRBJ1-1, with 9 bases lining up with TRBD1. Trimming at V came to 4 bases and at J to 8 bases, leaving 12 bases not matched to a gene. Germline lookup yields CDR1 SGHRS and CDR2 YFSETQ. This CDR3 is built from 15 residues. The CDR3 coding sequence is TGCGCCAGCAGCGACGCACCGGGACAGGGTTCCGAAGCTTTCTTT. It codes for CASSDAPGQGSEAFF.

The chain uses TRBV5-1 and TRBJ1-6; the match to TRBD1 covers 7 bases. Germline V lookup: CDR1 SGHRS, CDR2 YFSETQ. Trimming at V came to 7 bases and at J to 5 bases, leaving 3 bases not matched to a gene. This CDR3 comprises 13 residues. This CDR3 reads CASRGQNNSPLHF. The CDR3 DNA sequence: TGCGCCAGCCGGGGACAGAATAATTCACCCCTCCACTTT. Complete variable domain (other parts from reference TRBV5-1 and TRBJ1-6): KAGVTQTPRYLIKTRGQQVTLSCSPISGHRSVSWYQQTPGQGLQFLFEYFSETQRNKGNFPGRFSGRQFSNSRSEMNVSTLELGDSALYLCASRGQNNSPLHFGNGTRLTVT.

The J gene is TRBJ1-5, the V gene TRBV6-2 or TRBV6-3; maybe TRBD1 (5 bases). The CDR3 is made up of 15 amino acids. The V end lost 3 bases, the J end lost 7 bases, and 16 bases lay between the germline ends. Germline CDR1 MNHEY, CDR2 SVGEGT. The CDR3 bases are TGTGCCAGCAGTTATGGGCAGGGAAGATGGCAGCCCCAGCATTTT. It specifies CASSYGQGRWQPQHF.

The V and J genes are TRBV5-1 and TRBJ2-2; a possible D gene is TRBD2 (5 bases). In germline, CDR1 is SGHRS, CDR2 YFSETQ. Trimming cost V 2 bases and J 5 bases, with 10 bases left between them. This CDR3 region has 14 residues. The CDR3 sequence: CASSLEGATGELFF. DNA for the CDR3: TGCGCCAGCAGCTTAGAGGGAGCGACCGGGGAGCTGTTTTTT.

This clone was observed once. The gene calls are TRBV10-3 and TRBJ2-2, with D hard to call. Per germline, CDR1 ENHRY and CDR2 SYGVKD. This CDR3 has 13 residues. V lost 6 bases to trimming and J lost 6 bases, with 11 bases between them. The CDR3 is CAIRMEIAGELFF. In DNA, the CDR3 is TGTGCCATCAGGATGGAGATTGCCGGGGAGCTGTTTTTT.

The chain has TRBV6-5 and TRBJ2-1; 9 nucleotides match TRBD2. Germline-derived CDR1 and CDR2 are MNHEY and SVGAGI. The CDR3 is 12 amino acids. Trimming cost V 5 bases and J 15 bases; bases outside gene matches: 8. The DNA for the CDR3 is TGTGCCAGCAGTCCCGCGGGGGGGCACCCGTTCTTC. Translation: CASSPAGGHPFF.

This clone was counted at least ten times. The rearrangement uses TRBV28 and TRBJ2-7; D possibly corresponds to TRBD2 (5 bases). CDR1 MDHEN and CDR2 SYDVKM come from the germline V gene. The CDR3 is 16 amino acids. Trimming removed 5 bases from V and 1 base from J, with 18 bases in between. The CDR3 DNA reads TGTGCCAGCAGTGTGTACGGACGGGGAACTTCCTACGAGCAGTACTTC. Translated, it gives CASSVYGRGTSYEQYF.